The entry below gives a single TCR beta chain sequence along with its context. This entry belongs to a study of blood T cell repertoires in COVID-19. Study summary: Samples taken during acute and convalescent COVID-19 were collected in the United States, Italy and Spain. Sample material is recorded as cDNA or gDNA derived from T cells, B-cell-depleted T cells, or PBMCs.

Original methodology: Amplification with reference gene primers provided the estimates of nucleated cell counts. Here immunoSEQ multiplex PCR was the method, and the copy in TCRdb shows in-frame clones only, minus some. V and J calls and clone size are given by that table; D and trimming were obtained from the DNA. In the table there are some 190,000 clones, more than 70% of which are singletons. Germline V gene lookup returns CDR1 MDHEN and CDR2 SYDVKM. V lost 5 bases to trimming and J lost 0 bases, with 6 bases between them. The CDR3 totals 13 residues. This sequence was found in a woman aged 60-75 years with acute or convalescent COVID-19. The sequencing input was peripheral blood. This chain uses TRBV28 with TRBJ2-3; D remains ambiguous. In DNA form, the CDR3 reads TGTGCCAGCAGTCCAACTAGCACAGATACGCAGTATTTT. The encoded protein is CASSPTSTDTQYF.